This paragraph reports one T cell receptor (beta chain). In the original workflow: Reference gene primer amplification gave nucleated cell count estimates. TCRdb's table, derived via immunoSEQ multiplex PCR, lists solely in-frame clones and lacks some. V and J calls and clone size are given by that table; D and trimming were obtained from the DNA. The data show approximately 240,000 clones, 85% to 90% seen once. The CDR3 contains 18 residues. CDR1 and CDR2 (germline): KGHSH, LQKENI. The ends lost 3 bases at V and 2 bases at J; junction bases unmatched: 12. Participant reports of clinical history set cohort assignment. This entry comes from a study of blood T cell repertoires in COVID-19.

The receptor was isolated from a woman in her fifties or sixties in a cohort exposed to, infected with or recovered from COVID-19 (not recorded which). Sequencing used PBMCs or T cells enriched from blood (not recorded which). This chain uses TRBV18 with TRBJ2-3, with TRBD2 matching 9 bases. CDR3 loop: CASSPLGSAGGITDTQYF. In nucleotides, the CDR3 is TGTGCCAGCTCACCTCTAGGATCGGCGGGGGGGATCACAGATACGCAGTATTTT. Filled out from reference TRBV18 and TRBJ2-3, the complete variable domain reads NAGVMQNPRHLVRRRGQEARLRCSPMKGHSHVYWYRQLPEEGLKFMVYLQKENIIDESGMPKERFSAEFPKEGPSILRIQQVVRGDSAAYFCASSPLGSAGGITDTQYFGPGTRLTVL.